This T cell receptor (beta chain) came from a study of CD8 T cells in Susac syndrome. Reverse transcription of 0.5 to 1 ug RNA was performed with random hexamers. By means of immunoSEQ multiplex PCR, TCR beta CDR3 spanning 54 Vbeta and 13 Jbeta underwent amplification. TCRdb passed the immunoSEQ multiplex PCR reads through MiXCR, listing each CDR3 protein once. Here the sample spans about 84,000 distinct CDR3 sequences, 95% to 96% being singletons. The V gene end was trimmed by 4 bases and the J gene end by 5 bases; junction bases not matched to a gene: 8. The CDR3 covers 15 residues. Germline V gene sequence: CDR1 SEHNR, CDR2 FQNEAQ (reference sequence). On this clonotype: Antigen unknown.

General observations from the study: Peak Susac CD8+ clonal expansion occurred in TEMRA cells and active patients. It was acknowledged in the study that the number of individuals who were included in its TCR sequencing and HLA analysis was relatively small.

Sequencing was performed on CD8+ T cells from PBMCs. The clonotype comes from a human donor with Susac syndrome. The chain combines TRBV7-9 with TRBJ2-7, with 10 bases identical to TRBD1. The CDR3: CASSSGTGAPHEQYV. In nucleotides, the CDR3 is TGTGCCAGCAGCTCAGGGACAGGGGCCCCGCACGAGCAGTACGTC.